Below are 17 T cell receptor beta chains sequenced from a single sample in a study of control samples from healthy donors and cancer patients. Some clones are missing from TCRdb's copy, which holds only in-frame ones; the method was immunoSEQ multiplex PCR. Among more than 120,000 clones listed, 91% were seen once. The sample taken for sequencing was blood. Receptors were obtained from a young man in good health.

This CDR3 is CASTLGRQQETQYF. The CDR3, as DNA: TGTGCCAGCACGCTGGGACGGCAGCAAGAGACCCAGTACTTC. The chain joins TRBV6-5 to TRBJ2-5; the D gene could be TRBD1 or TRBD2 (5 bases each). This CDR3 contains 14 residues. Deletions cut 7 bases from V and 2 bases from J, with 14 bases between. The germline gives CDR1 MNHEY, CDR2 SVGAGI.

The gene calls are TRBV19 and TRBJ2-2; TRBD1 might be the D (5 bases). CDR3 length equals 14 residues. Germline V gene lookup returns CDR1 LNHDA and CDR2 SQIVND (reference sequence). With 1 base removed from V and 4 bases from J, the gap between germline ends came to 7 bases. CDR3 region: CASSIVTGTGELFF. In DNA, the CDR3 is TGTGCCAGTAGTATAGTAACAGGCACCGGGGAGCTGTTTTTT.

The CDR3: CASSFAAGLINEQFF. CDR3 DNA sequence: TGTGCCAGCAGTTTTGCAGCGGGGCTGATCAATGAGCAGTTCTTC. V gene TRBV27 combines with J gene TRBJ2-1, with 7 nucleotides matching TRBD2. The CDR3 is 15 residues long. The V and J ends lost 3 bases and 6 bases, in that order; junction bases with no gene match: 8. CDR1 MNHEY and CDR2 SMNVEV come from the germline V gene (reference sequence).

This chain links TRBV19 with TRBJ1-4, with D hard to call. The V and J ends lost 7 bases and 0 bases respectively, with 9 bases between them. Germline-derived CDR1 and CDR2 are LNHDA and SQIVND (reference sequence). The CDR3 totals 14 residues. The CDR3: CASTSLPTNEKLFF. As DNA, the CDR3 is TGTGCCAGTACAAGCTTGCCAACTAATGAAAAACTGTTTTTT.

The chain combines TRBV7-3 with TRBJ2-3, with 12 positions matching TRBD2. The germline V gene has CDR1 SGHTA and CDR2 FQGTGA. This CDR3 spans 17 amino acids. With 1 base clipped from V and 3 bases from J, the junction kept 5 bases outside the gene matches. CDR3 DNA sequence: TGTGCCAGCAGCTTAAGGACTAGCGGGGTGTCGACAGATACGCAGTATTTT. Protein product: CASSLRTSGVSTDTQYF.

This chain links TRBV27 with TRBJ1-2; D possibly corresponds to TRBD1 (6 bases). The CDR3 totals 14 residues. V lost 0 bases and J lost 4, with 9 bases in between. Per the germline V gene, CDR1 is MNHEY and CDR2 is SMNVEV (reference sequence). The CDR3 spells CASSLSGHSYGYTF. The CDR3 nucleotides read TGTGCCAGCAGTTTATCGGGACACTCCTATGGCTACACCTTC.

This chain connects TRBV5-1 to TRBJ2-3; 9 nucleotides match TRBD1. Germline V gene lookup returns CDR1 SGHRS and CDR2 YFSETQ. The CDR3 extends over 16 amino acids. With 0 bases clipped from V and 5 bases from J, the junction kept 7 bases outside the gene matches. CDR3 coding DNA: TGCGCCAGCAGCTTGGAACAGGGGGCGCGTGGAGATACGCAGTATTTT. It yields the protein CASSLEQGARGDTQYF.

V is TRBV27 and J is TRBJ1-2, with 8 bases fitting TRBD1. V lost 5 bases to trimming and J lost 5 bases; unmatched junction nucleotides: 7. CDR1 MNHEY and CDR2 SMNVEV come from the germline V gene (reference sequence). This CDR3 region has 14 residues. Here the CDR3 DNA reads TGTGCCAGCAGTCCGACAGGGGTGGGATATGGCTACACCTTC. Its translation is CASSPTGVGYGYTF.

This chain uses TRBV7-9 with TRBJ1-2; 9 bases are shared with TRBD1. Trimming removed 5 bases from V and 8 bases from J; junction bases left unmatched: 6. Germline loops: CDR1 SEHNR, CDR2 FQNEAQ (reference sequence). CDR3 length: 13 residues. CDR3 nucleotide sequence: TGTGCCAGCAGCACCGGGACAGGGACCGGCTACACCTTC. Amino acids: CASSTGTGTGYTF.

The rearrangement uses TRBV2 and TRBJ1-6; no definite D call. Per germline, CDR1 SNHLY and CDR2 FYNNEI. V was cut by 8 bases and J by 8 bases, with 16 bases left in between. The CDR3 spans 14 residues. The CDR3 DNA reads TGTGCCAGCGCACTAAAGAAGGCGGATTCACCCCTCCACTTT. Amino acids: CASALKKADSPLHF.

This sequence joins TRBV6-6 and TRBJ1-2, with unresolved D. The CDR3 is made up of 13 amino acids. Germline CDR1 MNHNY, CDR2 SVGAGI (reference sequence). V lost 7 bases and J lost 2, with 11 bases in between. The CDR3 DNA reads TGTGCCAGCAACCTCAGCGAGAACTATGGCTACACCTTC. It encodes CASNLSENYGYTF.

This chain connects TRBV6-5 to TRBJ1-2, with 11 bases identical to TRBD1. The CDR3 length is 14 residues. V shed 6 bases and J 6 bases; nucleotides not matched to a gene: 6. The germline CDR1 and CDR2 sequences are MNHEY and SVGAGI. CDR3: CASRTGQGAHGYTF. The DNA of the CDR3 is TGTGCCAGCAGAACCGGACAGGGGGCACATGGCTACACCTTC.

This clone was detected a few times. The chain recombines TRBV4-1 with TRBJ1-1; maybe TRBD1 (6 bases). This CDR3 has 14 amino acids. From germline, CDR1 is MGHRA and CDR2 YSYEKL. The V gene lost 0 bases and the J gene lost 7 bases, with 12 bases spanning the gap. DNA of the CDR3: TGCGCCAGCAGCCAAGATCCAGGGGCGGGTGAAGCTTTCTTT. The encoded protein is CASSQDPGAGEAFF.

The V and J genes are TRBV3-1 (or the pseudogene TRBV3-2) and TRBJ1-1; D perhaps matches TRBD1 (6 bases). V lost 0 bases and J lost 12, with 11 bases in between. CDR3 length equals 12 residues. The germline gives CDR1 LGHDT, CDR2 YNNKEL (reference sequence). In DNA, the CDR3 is TGTGCCAGCAGCCAAGAAGGGACAAGGCCTTTCTTT. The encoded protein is CASSQEGTRPFF.

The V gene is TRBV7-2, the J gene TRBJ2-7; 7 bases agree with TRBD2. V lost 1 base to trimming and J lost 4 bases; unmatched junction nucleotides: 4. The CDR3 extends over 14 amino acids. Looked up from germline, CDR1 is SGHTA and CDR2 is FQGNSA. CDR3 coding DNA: TGTGCCAGCAGCTTAGTGGGACTATATTACGAGCAGTACTTC. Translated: CASSLVGLYYEQYF.

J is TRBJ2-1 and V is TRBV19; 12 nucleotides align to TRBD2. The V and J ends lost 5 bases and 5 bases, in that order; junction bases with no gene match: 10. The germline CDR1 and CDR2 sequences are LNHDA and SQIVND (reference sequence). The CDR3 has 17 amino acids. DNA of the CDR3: TGTGCCAGTAGTGCCGGACTAGCGGGGCAGCTGGACAATGAGCAGTTCTTC. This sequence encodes CASSAGLAGQLDNEQFF.

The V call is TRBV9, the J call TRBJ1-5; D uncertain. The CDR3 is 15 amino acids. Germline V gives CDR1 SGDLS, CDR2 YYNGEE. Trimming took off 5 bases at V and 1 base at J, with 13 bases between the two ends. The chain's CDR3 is CASSESPNSNQPQHF. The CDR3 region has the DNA TGTGCCAGCAGTGAGTCCCCGAACAGCAATCAGCCCCAGCATTTT. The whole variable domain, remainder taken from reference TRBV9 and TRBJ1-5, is DSGVTQTPKHLITATGQRVTLRCSPRSGDLSVYWYQQSLDQGLQFLIQYYNGEERAKGNILERFSAQQFPDLHSELNLSSLELGDSALYFCASSESPNSNQPQHFGDGTRLSIL.